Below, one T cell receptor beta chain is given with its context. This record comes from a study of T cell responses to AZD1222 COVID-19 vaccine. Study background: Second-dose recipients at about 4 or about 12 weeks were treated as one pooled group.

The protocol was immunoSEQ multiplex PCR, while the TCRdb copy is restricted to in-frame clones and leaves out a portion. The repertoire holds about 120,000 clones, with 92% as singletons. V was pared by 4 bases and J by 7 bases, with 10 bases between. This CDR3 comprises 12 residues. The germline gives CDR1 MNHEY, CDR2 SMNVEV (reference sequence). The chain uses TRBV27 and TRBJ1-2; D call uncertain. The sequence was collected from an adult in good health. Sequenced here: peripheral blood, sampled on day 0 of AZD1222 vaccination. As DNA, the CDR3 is TGTGCCAGCAGTTCTTACGGTAGTGGCTACACCTTC. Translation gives CASSSYGSGYTF.